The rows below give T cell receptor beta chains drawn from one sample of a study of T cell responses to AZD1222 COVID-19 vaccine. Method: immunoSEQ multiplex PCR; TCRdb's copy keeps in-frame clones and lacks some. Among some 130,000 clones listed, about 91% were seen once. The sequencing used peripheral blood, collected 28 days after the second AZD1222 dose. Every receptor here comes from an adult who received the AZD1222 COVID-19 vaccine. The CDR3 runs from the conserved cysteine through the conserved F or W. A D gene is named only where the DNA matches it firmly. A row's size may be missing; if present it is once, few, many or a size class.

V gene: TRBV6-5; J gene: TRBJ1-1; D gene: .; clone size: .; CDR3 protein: CASGEDGTEAFF; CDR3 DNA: TGTGCCAGCGGGGAGGACGGCACTGAAGCTTTCTTT
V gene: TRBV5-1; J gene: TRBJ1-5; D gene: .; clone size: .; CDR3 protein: CASSLAGGEDQPQHF; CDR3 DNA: TGCGCCAGCAGCTTGGCCGGGGGTGAGGATCAGCCCCAGCATTTT
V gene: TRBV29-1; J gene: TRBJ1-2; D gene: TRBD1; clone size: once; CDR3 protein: CSVDRETYGYTF; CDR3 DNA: TGCAGCGTGGACAGGGAGACCTATGGCTACACCTTC
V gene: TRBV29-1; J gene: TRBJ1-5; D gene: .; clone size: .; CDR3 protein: CSAGQFNQPQHF; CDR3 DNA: TGCAGCGCCGGACAGTTCAATCAGCCCCAGCATTTT
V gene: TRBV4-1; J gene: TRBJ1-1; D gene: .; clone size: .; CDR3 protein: CASSLKVKGREMNTEAFF; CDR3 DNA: TGCGCCAGCAGCCTAAAAGTAAAGGGACGGGAAATGAACACTGAAGCTTTCTTT
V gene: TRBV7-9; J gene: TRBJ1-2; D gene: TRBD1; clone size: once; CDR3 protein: CASSSTRDSGANYGYTF; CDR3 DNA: TGTGCCAGCAGCTCTACCCGGGACAGCGGGGCTAACTATGGCTACACCTTC
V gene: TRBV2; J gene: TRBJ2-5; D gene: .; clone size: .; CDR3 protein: CASSEGTAQETQYF; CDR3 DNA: TGTGCCAGCAGTGAAGGGACGGCCCAAGAGACCCAGTACTTC
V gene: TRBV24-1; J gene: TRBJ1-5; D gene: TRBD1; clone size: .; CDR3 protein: CATSDPGDRVTRTGNQPQHF; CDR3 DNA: TGTGCCACCAGTGACCCCGGGGACAGGGTCACCCGGACGGGCAATCAGCCCCAGCATTTT
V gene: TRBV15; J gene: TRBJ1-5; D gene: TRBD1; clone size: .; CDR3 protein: CATSREGQGVVQPQHF; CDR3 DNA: TGTGCCACCAGCAGAGAGGGACAGGGGGTTGTTCAGCCCCAGCATTTT
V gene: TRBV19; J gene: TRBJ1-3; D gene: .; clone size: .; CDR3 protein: CASTRTVNSGNTIYF; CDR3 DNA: TGTGCCAGTACCAGGACGGTGAACTCTGGAAACACCATATATTTT
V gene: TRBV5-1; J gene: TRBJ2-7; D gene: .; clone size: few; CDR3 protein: CASSLTLSSYEQYF; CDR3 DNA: TGCGCCAGCAGTCTGACACTAAGCTCCTACGAGCAGTACTTC
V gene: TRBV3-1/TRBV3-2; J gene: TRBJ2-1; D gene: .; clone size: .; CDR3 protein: CASSLGTSRVNEQFF; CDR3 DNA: TGTGCCAGCAGCCTCGGGACAAGTAGGGTGAATGAGCAGTTCTTC
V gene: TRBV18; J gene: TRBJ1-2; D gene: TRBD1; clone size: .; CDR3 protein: CASSEDRDYGYTF; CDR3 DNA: TGTGCCAGCTCAGAGGACAGGGACTATGGCTACACCTTC
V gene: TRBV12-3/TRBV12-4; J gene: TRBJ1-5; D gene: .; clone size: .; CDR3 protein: CASSLWDQPQHF; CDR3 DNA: TGTGCCAGCAGTTTATGGGATCAGCCCCAGCATTTT
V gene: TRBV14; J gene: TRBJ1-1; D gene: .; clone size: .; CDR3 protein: CASSQLADTEAFF; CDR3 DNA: TGTGCCAGCAGCCAACTAGCGGACACTGAAGCTTTCTTT
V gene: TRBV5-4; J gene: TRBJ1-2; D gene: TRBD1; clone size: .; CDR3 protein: CASSQGQGLYGYTF; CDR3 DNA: TGTGCCAGCAGCCAAGGACAGGGGCTCTATGGCTACACCTTC
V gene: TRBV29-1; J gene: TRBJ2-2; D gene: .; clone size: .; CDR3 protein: CSARGAAENTGELFF; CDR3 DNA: TGCAGCGCAAGGGGTGCGGCAGAAAACACCGGGGAGCTGTTTTTT
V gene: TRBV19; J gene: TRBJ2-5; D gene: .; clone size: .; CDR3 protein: CASSIGGAEETQYF; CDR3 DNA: TGTGCCAGTAGTATAGGTGGGGCAGAAGAGACCCAGTACTTC
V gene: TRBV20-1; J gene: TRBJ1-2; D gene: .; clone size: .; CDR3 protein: CSASQGRWGYTF; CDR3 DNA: TGCAGTGCTAGTCAGGGGCGGTGGGGCTACACCTTC
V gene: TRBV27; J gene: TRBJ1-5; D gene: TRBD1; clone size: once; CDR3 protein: CASSLGDRGVQPQHF; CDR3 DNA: TGTGCCAGCAGTTTGGGTGACAGGGGGGTTCAGCCCCAGCATTTT
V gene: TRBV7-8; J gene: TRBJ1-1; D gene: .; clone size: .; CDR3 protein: CASRPTPLSTEAFF; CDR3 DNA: TGTGCCAGCAGACCTACTCCTCTATCCACTGAAGCTTTCTTT
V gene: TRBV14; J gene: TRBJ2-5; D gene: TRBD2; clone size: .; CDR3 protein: CASSPPSGMGETQYF; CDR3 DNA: TGTGCCAGCAGCCCCCCTAGCGGGATGGGGGAGACCCAGTACTTC
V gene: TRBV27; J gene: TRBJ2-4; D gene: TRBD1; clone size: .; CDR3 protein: CASSLQIRGPGTVLQSSKNIQYF; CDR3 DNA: TGTGCCAGCAGTTTACAAATCCGTGGTCCCGGGACAGTCCTTCAATCAAGCAAAAACATTCAGTACTTC
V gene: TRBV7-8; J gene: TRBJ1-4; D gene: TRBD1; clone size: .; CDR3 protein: CASSLDRGEKLFF; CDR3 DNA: TGTGCCAGCAGCTTAGACAGGGGCGAAAAACTGTTTTTT
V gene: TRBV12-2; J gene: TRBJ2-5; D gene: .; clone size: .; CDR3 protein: CASRLTHPCGGIQETQYF; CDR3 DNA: TGTGCAAGTCGCTTGACTCACCCTTGCGGGGGGATCCAAGAGACCCAGTACTTC
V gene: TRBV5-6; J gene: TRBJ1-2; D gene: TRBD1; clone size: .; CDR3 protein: CASSPGQGSGYTF; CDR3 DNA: TGTGCCAGCAGCCCCGGACAGGGCAGTGGCTACACCTTC
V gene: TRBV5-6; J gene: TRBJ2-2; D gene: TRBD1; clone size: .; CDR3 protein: CASSLQGATGELFF; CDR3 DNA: TGTGCCAGCAGCTTACAGGGGGCCACCGGGGAGCTGTTTTTT
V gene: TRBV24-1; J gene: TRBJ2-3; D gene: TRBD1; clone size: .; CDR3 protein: CATSDPGQGQGDTQYF; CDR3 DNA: TGTGCCACCAGTGACCCCGGACAGGGCCAGGGGGATACGCAGTATTTT
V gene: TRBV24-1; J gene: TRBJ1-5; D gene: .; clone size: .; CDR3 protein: CATSDPAPGHYSNQPQHF; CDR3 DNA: TGTGCCACCAGTGATCCCGCCCCGGGACATTATAGCAATCAGCCCCAGCATTTT
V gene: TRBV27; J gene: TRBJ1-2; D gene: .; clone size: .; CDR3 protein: CASSLSGGYGYTF; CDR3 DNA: TGTGCCAGCAGTTTATCGGGGGGATATGGCTACACCTTC
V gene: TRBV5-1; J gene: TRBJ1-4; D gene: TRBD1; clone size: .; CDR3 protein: CASSVQGVQEKLFF; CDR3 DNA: TGCGCCAGCAGCGTACAGGGGGTACAAGAAAAACTGTTTTTT
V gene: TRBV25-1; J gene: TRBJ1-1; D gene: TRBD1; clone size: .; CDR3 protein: CASSELGQGVEAFF; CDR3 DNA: TGTGCCAGCAGTGAATTAGGACAGGGGGTTGAAGCTTTCTTT
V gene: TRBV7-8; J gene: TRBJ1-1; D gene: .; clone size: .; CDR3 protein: CASSPAGGNTEAFF; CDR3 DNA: TGTGCCAGCAGCCCAGCCGGGGGTAACACTGAAGCTTTCTTT